These 14 T cell receptor beta chains share one sample of origin, sequenced in a study of blood T cell repertoires in COVID-19. The protocol was immunoSEQ multiplex PCR, while the TCRdb copy is restricted to in-frame clones and leaves out a portion. The sample shows roughly 200,000 clones, 87% of them seen only once. Sequenced material: PBMCs or T cells enriched from blood (not recorded which). These receptors were taken from a man aged 18 to 29 with acute COVID-19.

The genes are TRBV4-2 and TRBJ2-7, with 7 bases matching TRBD1. This CDR3 comprises 16 residues. Germline CDR1 is LGHNA and CDR2 is YNFKEQ. V shed 3 bases and J 2 bases; nucleotides not matched to a gene: 10. CDR3 in amino acids: CASSQETGDAAYEQYF. The DNA for the CDR3 is TGTGCCAGCAGCCAGGAAACAGGGGATGCGGCCTACGAGCAGTACTTC.

The chain couples TRBV4-1 to TRBJ2-1, with 7 bases identical to TRBD2. The V gene's germline CDR1 is MGHRA and CDR2 YSYEKL. The CDR3 is 17 residues long. V was clipped by 4 bases and J by 10 bases; unmatched bases: 19. For the CDR3, the DNA is TGCGCCAGCAGCCGTTTACCTCCTGGCGGGAGCCCCCAGGAGCAGTTCTTC. This gives the protein CASSRLPPGGSPQEQFF.

The chain is built from TRBV4-1 and TRBJ2-1, with D possibly being TRBD1 (6 bases). CDR3 length: 17 residues. V was trimmed by 9 bases and J by 8 bases, leaving 29 bases between them. CDR1 MGHRA and CDR2 YSYEKL come from the germline V gene. In DNA, the CDR3 is TGCGCCAGTAAGCCAAGGGAAGCAGGGGAAGGCTCAGATGAGCAGTTCTTC. Its protein is CASKPREAGEGSDEQFF.

The chain couples TRBV28 to TRBJ1-1; 8 bases map to TRBD1. The germline CDR1 and CDR2 sequences are MDHEN and SYDVKM. V trimming: 1 base; J trimming: 1 base; junction bases outside the gene matches: 2. The CDR3 is 15 residues long. CDR3 amino acids: CASSLSGGENTEAFF. CDR3 nucleotide sequence: TGTGCCAGCAGTTTATCAGGGGGCGAGAACACTGAAGCTTTCTTT. The whole variable domain, remainder taken from reference TRBV28 and TRBJ1-1, is DVKVTQSSRYLVKRTGEKVFLECVQDMDHENMFWYRQDPGLGLRLIYFSYDVKMKEKGDIPEGYSVSREKKERFSLILESASTNQTSMYLCASSLSGGENTEAFFGQGTRLTVV.

The V and J genes are TRBV4-1 and TRBJ2-4; TRBD2 agrees at 7 bases. V shed 3 bases, J shed 0 bases, and the junction held 8 bases outside the gene matches. The CDR3 consists of 17 residues. Germline loops: CDR1 MGHRA, CDR2 YSYEKL. The CDR3 DNA is TGCGCCAGCAGCCAGATTTCAGCGGGATTAGCCAAAAACATTCAGTACTTC. It translates to CASSQISAGLAKNIQYF.

The chain carries TRBV4-1 and TRBJ1-4; D is possibly TRBD1 (5 bases). The CDR3 contains 14 residues. Germline assignment: CDR1 MGHRA and CDR2 YSYEKL. Trimming cost V 2 bases and J 7 bases, with 11 bases left between them. The CDR3 sequence is CASSQLGEGEKLFF. CDR3 in DNA: TGCGCCAGCAGCCAACTAGGGGAAGGTGAAAAACTGTTTTTT.

The CDR3 sequence is CASSKTSTGPDEDTQYF. The CDR3 DNA sequence: TGTGCCAGCAGCAAAACTTCGACAGGACCTGATGAGGATACGCAGTATTTT. The V gene is TRBV6-2 or TRBV6-3, the J gene TRBJ2-3, with D maybe TRBD1 (6 bases). The CDR3 contains 17 residues. V was clipped by 6 bases and J by 6 bases, with 25 bases between them. Germline assignment: CDR1 MNHEY and CDR2 SVGEGT.

This chain joins TRBV28 and TRBJ1-1; the match to TRBD1 covers 7 bases. Germline-derived CDR1 and CDR2 are MDHEN and SYDVKM. V lost 4 bases to trimming and J lost 1 base; unmatched junction nucleotides: 3. There are 14 residues in the CDR3. The CDR3 nucleotides are TGTGCCAGCAGTTGGGACAGCTCGAACACTGAAGCTTTCTTT. It encodes CASSWDSSNTEAFF.

The gene calls are TRBV4-2 and TRBJ1-1; 11 bases are shared with TRBD1. The CDR3 spans 17 residues. V was clipped by 0 bases and J by 5 bases; unmatched bases: 8. Germline V CDR1 and CDR2: LGHNA, YNFKEQ. This CDR3 is CASSQEGPGQGGTEAFF. As DNA, the CDR3 is TGTGCCAGCAGCCAAGAGGGGCCGGGACAGGGGGGGACTGAAGCTTTCTTT.

This chain links TRBV20-1 with TRBJ2-4; no firm D call. Trimming removed 2 bases at V and 5 bases at J, with 4 bases between. This CDR3 has 11 residues. The germline V gene has CDR1 DFQATT and CDR2 SNEGSKA (reference sequence). In DNA, the CDR3 is TGCAGTGCTAGACAGGAAAACATTCAGTACTTC. It yields the protein CSARQENIQYF.

V and J are TRBV14 and TRBJ1-5, with 8 bases that match TRBD1. The V gene's germline CDR1 is SGHDN and CDR2 FVKESK. With V trimmed by 3 bases and J by 3 bases, 7 bases remained unmatched. CDR3 size: 16 residues. CDR3 loop: CASSQPGTGNNQPQHF. For the CDR3, the DNA is TGTGCCAGCAGCCAGCCCGGGACAGGAAACAATCAGCCCCAGCATTTT.

This chain uses TRBV25-1 with TRBJ1-2; the D gene is possibly TRBD1 (5 bases). The CDR3 is 14 amino acids. CDR1 and CDR2 (germline): MGHDK, SYGVNS. The germline V and J ends were trimmed by 0 bases and 3 bases, with 8 bases remaining between them. As DNA, the CDR3 is TGTGCCAGCAGTGAATATGGGGGGTACTATGGCTACACCTTC. Amino acid sequence: CASSEYGGYYGYTF.

The rearrangement links TRBV19 to TRBJ1-5, with D hard to call. The CDR3 loop spans 13 amino acids. Trimming stripped 5 bases from V and 0 bases from J, with 5 bases between. Per the germline V gene, CDR1 is LNHDA and CDR2 is SQIVND (reference sequence). For the CDR3, the DNA is TGTGCCAGTAGTCCAGTTAGCAATCAGCCCCAGCATTTT. The encoded protein is CASSPVSNQPQHF.

The chain is built from TRBV11-2 and TRBJ1-1, with 12 bases matching TRBD1. Germline CDR1 reads SGHAT; CDR2 reads FQNNGV. Losses at the gene ends were 3 bases for V and 0 bases for J; bases not matched to a gene: 2. The CDR3 totals 16 residues. CDR3: CASSFRDRGLNTEAFF. The CDR3 region has the DNA TGTGCCAGCAGCTTCCGGGACAGGGGGCTGAACACTGAAGCTTTCTTT. Combining the CDR3 with reference TRBV11-2 and TRBJ1-1 gives the whole variable domain EAGVAQSPRYKIIEKRQSVAFWCNPISGHATLYWYQQILGQGPKLLIQFQNNGVVDDSQLPKDRFSAERLKGVDSTLKIQPAKLEDSAVYLCASSFRDRGLNTEAFFGQGTRLTVV.